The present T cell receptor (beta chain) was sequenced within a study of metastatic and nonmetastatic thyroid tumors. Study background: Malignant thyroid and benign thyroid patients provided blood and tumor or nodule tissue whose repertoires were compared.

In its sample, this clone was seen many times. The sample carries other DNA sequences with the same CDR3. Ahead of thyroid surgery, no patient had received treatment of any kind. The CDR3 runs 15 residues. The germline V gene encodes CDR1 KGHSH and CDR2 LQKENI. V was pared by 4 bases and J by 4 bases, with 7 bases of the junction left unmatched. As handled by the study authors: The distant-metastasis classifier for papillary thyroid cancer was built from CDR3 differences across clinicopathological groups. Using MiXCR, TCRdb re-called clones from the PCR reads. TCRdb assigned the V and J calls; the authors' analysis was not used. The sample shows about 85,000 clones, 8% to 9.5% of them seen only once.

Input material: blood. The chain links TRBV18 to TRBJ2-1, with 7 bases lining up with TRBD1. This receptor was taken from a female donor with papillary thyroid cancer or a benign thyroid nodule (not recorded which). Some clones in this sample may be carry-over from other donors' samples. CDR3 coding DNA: TGTGCCAGCTCACTAGAGGGGGCCAGTTACAATGAGCAGTTCTTC. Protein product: CASSLEGASYNEQFF.